These T cell receptor beta chains were read from a single sample in a study of shared clonotypes between healthy human individuals. Some clones are missing from TCRdb's copy, which holds only in-frame ones; the method was immunoSEQ multiplex PCR. The profile shows about 1,500,000 clones, 96% of them singletons. Sequenced material: naive CD4+ T cells sorted from blood. These receptor sequences come from a man younger than 45 in good health. CDR3s include the opening cysteine and the closing phenylalanine or tryptophan. The D gene is left open where the match is weak. The listing skips clone size in some rows; elsewhere it reads once, few, many or a size class.

cdr3_nt cdr3_aa j_call cdr3_length d_call v_call clone_size
TGTGCCAGCTCACCAATCGGGCCCCACAATGAGCAGTTCTTC CASSPIGPHNEQFF TRBJ2-1 14 - TRBV18 -
TGTGCCATCAGTGGGGGGCCCAATCAGCCCCAGCATTTT CAISGGPNQPQHF TRBJ1-5 13 - TRBV10-3 -
TGTGCCAGCAGCTGGGACAGGGAGGGCTACGAGCAGTACTTC CASSWDREGYEQYF TRBJ2-7 14 TRBD1 TRBV7-2 -
TGTGCCAGCAGCCTTAAACAGGGGTCCGGTATGTACTTC CASSLKQGSGMYF TRBJ2-5 13 TRBD1 TRBV7-2 -
TGTGCCAGCAGTCGGGGTCTTGGGAATGAGCAGTTCTTC CASSRGLGNEQFF TRBJ2-1 13 - TRBV7-9 -
TGTGCCAGTAGTACTTACCGGGACAGGAACACCGGGGAGCTGTTTTTT CASSTYRDRNTGELFF TRBJ2-2 16 TRBD1 TRBV19 -
TGTGCCAGCAGTAACCGGGCCCTTGAAGCTTTCTTT CASSNRALEAFF TRBJ1-1 12 - TRBV6-5 once
TGCGCCAGCAGCTCGTCGTTACAGCGGGAAGTAGATACGCAGTATTTT CASSSSLQREVDTQYF TRBJ2-3 16 TRBD2 TRBV5-1 -
TGTGCCAGCAGCCAAGACGGGACTACCGAGCAGTACTTC CASSQDGTTEQYF TRBJ2-7 13 TRBD2 TRBV7-9 once
TGTGCCAGCAGTCAGGTGGGGGCTGAAGCTTTCTTT CASSQVGAEAFF TRBJ1-1 12 - TRBV28 -
TGTGCCATCACTACTATTCCCGGATTAAGGTTCTACAATGAGCAGTTCTTC CAITTIPGLRFYNEQFF TRBJ2-1 17 - TRBV10-3 -
TGCGCCAGCAGCAGGACAGTCCAAGAGACCCAGTACTTC CASSRTVQETQYF TRBJ2-5 13 - TRBV5-1 -
TGTGCCAGCAGCGCGGATGGCCCCCGGCAGTATTTT CASSADGPRQYF TRBJ2-3 12 - TRBV5-8 -
TGTGCCAGTAGTATCCGACACGGTGGTGGCACTGAAGCTTTCTTT CASSIRHGGGTEAFF TRBJ1-1 15 - TRBV19 -
TGTGCCAGCAAACCTGCGGGAATCACAGATACGCAGTATTTT CASKPAGITDTQYF TRBJ2-3 14 - TRBV25-1 -
TGTGCCAGCAGCTTACTGGGACAGGGCCCTCCCTACGAGCAGTACTTC CASSLLGQGPPYEQYF TRBJ2-7 16 TRBD1 TRBV5-5 -
TGTGCCAGCAGTAGAGTACCGGGGATCTACGAGCAGTACTTC CASSRVPGIYEQYF TRBJ2-7 14 - TRBV5-6 -
TGTGCCAGCAGCTTAAGTTTCTCAGGGGGGGACACCGGGGAGCTGTTTTTT CASSLSFSGGDTGELFF TRBJ2-2 17 - TRBV11-2 -
TGTGCCAGTAGTAGCCAGGGGGCTACGGAGCAGTACTTC CASSSQGATEQYF TRBJ2-7 13 TRBD1 TRBV19 few
TGTGCCAGCAGTTTAGGACAGGATTATCGGTACGAGCAGTACTTC CASSLGQDYRYEQYF TRBJ2-7 15 TRBD1 TRBV27 -
TGTGCCAGCAGCTCCATGGGGGCTAGCACAGATACGCAGTATTTT CASSSMGASTDTQYF TRBJ2-3 15 - TRBV11-2 once
TGTGCCTGGAGGAAACTAGCGGAAGCGAGGGACGAGCAGTACTTC CAWRKLAEARDEQYF TRBJ2-7 15 TRBD2 TRBV30 -
TGTGCCAGCAGCGTCGGGACAGGGTACTCCTACGAGCAGTACTTC CASSVGTGYSYEQYF TRBJ2-7 15 TRBD1 TRBV9 -
TGCAGCGTTAGGTGGCTAGCGGGGGCAGCGACCCAGTACTTC CSVRWLAGAATQYF TRBJ2-5 14 TRBD2 TRBV29-1 -
TGCGCCAGCAGCCAAGCCCCAGGATTTAACTATGGCTACACCTTC CASSQAPGFNYGYTF TRBJ1-2 15 - TRBV4-1 -
TGTGCCAGCGCCGGGACTAGCGTTCCGACGGGGGCCAACGTCCTGACTTTC CASAGTSVPTGANVLTF TRBJ2-6 17 TRBD2 TRBV25-1 -
TGTGCCAGCAGCTTAGCCTTGGACTTTTCGAAGACGCAGTATTTT CASSLALDFSKTQYF TRBJ2-3 15 - TRBV7-9 -
TGCGCCAGCAGCTTGGGGACTAGCGGGAGGTACCACGAGCAGTACTTC CASSLGTSGRYHEQYF TRBJ2-7 16 TRBD2 TRBV5-1 -
TGTGCCAGCTCACCGGGGCTACAAGGTGGCAATGAGCAGTTCTTC CASSPGLQGGNEQFF TRBJ2-1 15 - TRBV18 -
TGCGCCAGCAGCTTGATGGCTAGCGGGAGGATCGGAGAGACCCAGTACTTC CASSLMASGRIGETQYF TRBJ2-5 17 TRBD2 TRBV5-1 -
TGTGCCAGCAGCCCAGGGATTGCAGATACGCAGTATTTT CASSPGIADTQYF TRBJ2-3 13 - TRBV7-2 -
TGTGCCAGTAGTATCGGGGATGAGCAGTTCTTC CASSIGDEQFF TRBJ2-1 11 - TRBV19 -
TGCAGTGCTAGGTACACAGATACGCAGTATTTT CSARYTDTQYF TRBJ2-3 11 - TRBV20-1 -
TGTGCCAGCAGCTCTAGATGGACAGGGACCTCTGGGGCCAACGTCCTGACTTTC CASSSRWTGTSGANVLTF TRBJ2-6 18 TRBD1 TRBV7-2 -
TGTGCCAGCAGTCCATTCAGGGGGCCGCGGGGGAACTATGGCTACACCTTC CASSPFRGPRGNYGYTF TRBJ1-2 17 TRBD1 TRBV25-1 -